A single sample gave rise to the 19 T cell receptor beta chains below, sequenced in a study of T cell changes during pregnancy in multiple sclerosis. TCRdb's copy holds only in-frame clones and misses some; the assay was immunoSEQ multiplex PCR. The sample consists of roughly 57,000 clones, 90% of them appearing once. Sequencing used CD8+ T cells from peripheral blood mononuclear cells, obtained before pregnancy. Receptors originate from a female donor with multiple sclerosis, enrolled in a pregnancy study.

The chain employs TRBV15 and TRBJ2-7; TRBD1 matches at 7 bases. The V gene's germline CDR1 is LNHNV and CDR2 YYDKDF (reference sequence). The CDR3 covers 16 residues. The junction had 16 bases not matched to a gene; V was cut back by 9 bases and J by 2 bases. CDR3 sequence: CATKQSATGYPYEQYF. CDR3 in DNA: TGTGCCACAAAGCAGTCCGCGACAGGGTACCCCTACGAGCAGTACTTC.

V and J are TRBV4-1 and TRBJ2-5, with 7 nucleotides matching TRBD2. V was pared by 3 bases and J by 1 base, with 2 bases of the junction left unmatched. This CDR3 spans 14 amino acids. Germline CDR1 MGHRA, CDR2 YSYEKL. CDR3 sequence (DNA): TGCGCCAGCAGCCAGGTAGCGGGCCAAGAGACCCAGTACTTC. As protein: CASSQVAGQETQYF.

The J gene is TRBJ2-7, the V gene TRBV29-1, with D possibly being TRBD1 (5 bases). The ends were cut back, 3 bases at V and 10 bases at J, with 19 bases in the middle. Looked up from germline, CDR1 is SQVTM and CDR2 is ANQGSEA. CDR3 length: 13 amino acids. The CDR3 DNA reads TGCAGCGTTGAGTTTCCTCAGGGAAAAGGACAGTACTTC. Translating it yields CSVEFPQGKGQYF.

This chain links TRBV2 with TRBJ2-7, with unresolved D. Germline CDR1 and CDR2: SNHLY and FYNNEI. V lost 8 bases, J lost 5 bases, and 10 bases lay in between. This CDR3 region has 11 residues. The CDR3 bases are TGTGCCAGCGGCCCGCTTCACGAGCAGTACTTC. The encoded protein is CASGPLHEQYF.

This chain connects TRBV27 to TRBJ1-1; D call uncertain. V was shortened by 2 bases and J by 4 bases, with 11 bases between the two germline ends. The CDR3 totals 14 residues. The germline gives CDR1 MNHEY, CDR2 SMNVEV (reference sequence). CDR3 sequence reads: CASSLGTEGTEAFF. CDR3 DNA: TGTGCCAGCAGTTTAGGAACGGAGGGCACTGAAGCTTTCTTT.

The chain employs TRBV13 and TRBJ1-1; TRBD1 matches at 7 bases. V lost 5 bases to trimming and J lost 0 bases; unmatched junction nucleotides: 6. CDR3 length: 15 amino acids. Germline V gives CDR1 PRHDT, CDR2 FYEKMQ (reference sequence). CDR3 bases: TGTGCCAGCAGCCCACAGGGGACGATGAACACTGAAGCTTTCTTT. This encodes CASSPQGTMNTEAFF.

The chain has TRBV4-2 and TRBJ1-5; 7 bases fit TRBD1. Germline CDR1 and CDR2: LGHNA and YNFKEQ. This CDR3 comprises 20 residues. The junction had 18 bases not matched to a gene; V was cut back by 4 bases and J by 0 bases. The CDR3 reads CASSPTGQPEKEGSNQPQHF. Written as DNA, the CDR3 is TGTGCCAGCAGCCCAACGGGACAGCCCGAAAAGGAAGGTAGCAATCAGCCCCAGCATTTT.

The chain uses TRBV7-9 and TRBJ2-2, with D perhaps TRBD2 (6 bases). Germline V gives CDR1 SEHNR, CDR2 FQNEAQ (reference sequence). Between the trimmed V and J ends, which lost 4 bases and 7 bases, there was a span of 13 bases. The CDR3 has 14 residues. CDR3 bases: TGTGCCAGCAGCTCGCCGGGTAGCGGCGGGGAGCTGTTTTTT. Protein: CASSSPGSGGELFF. The full variable domain, rest sourced from reference TRBV7-9 and TRBJ2-2, is DTGVSQNPRHKITKRGQNVTFRCDPISEHNRLYWYRQTLGQGPEFLTYFQNEAQLEKSRLLSDRFSAERPKGSFSTLEIQRTEQGDSAMYLCASSSPGSGGELFFGEGSRLTVL.

The V and J genes are TRBV7-2 and TRBJ2-6, with TRBD1 matching over 11 bases. Trimming took 0 bases from V and 2 from J; bases not matched to a gene: 3. This CDR3 contains 18 residues. CDR1 and CDR2 (germline): SGHTA, FQGNSA. The CDR3 DNA sequence: TGTGCCAGCAGCTTAGCAGGACAGGGGGCAACTGGGGCCAACGTCCTGACTTTC. Residues: CASSLAGQGATGANVLTF.

This chain uses TRBV13 with TRBJ2-1; 8 nucleotides match TRBD2. This CDR3 has 16 residues. Trimming removed 4 bases from V and 3 bases from J; junction bases left unmatched: 8. From germline, CDR1 is PRHDT and CDR2 FYEKMQ (reference sequence). In nucleotides, the CDR3 is TGTGCCAGCAGCTCCTCCTTAGCGGGGTTCTACAATGAGCAGTTCTTC. Its protein product is CASSSSLAGFYNEQFF.

Points on this clone: One end of the junction does not line up with germline, which may come from a read error. DNA of the CDR3: TGTGCTAGCAGTTGGGGGCCAACCTACGAGCAGTACTTC. This gives the protein CASSWGPTYEQYF. The chain employs TRBV7-7 and TRBJ2-7, with D possibly TRBD1 on 6 matching bases. Germline V CDR1 and CDR2: SSHAT, FNYEAQ (reference sequence). The CDR3 has 13 residues.

The CDR3 protein is CASRATSGGKWNGELFF. The CDR3 DNA follows: TGTGCCAGCAGGGCTACTAGCGGGGGGAAGTGGAACGGGGAGCTGTTTTTT. The chain couples TRBV9 to TRBJ2-2; TRBD2 agrees at 12 bases. From germline, CDR1 is SGDLS and CDR2 YYNGEE. Trimming cost V 5 bases and J 7 bases; bases outside gene matches: 12. The CDR3 has 17 amino acids.

The rearrangement links TRBV27 to TRBJ1-5; maybe TRBD1 (5 bases). The CDR3 runs to 13 residues. V was cut by 11 bases and J by 2 bases, with 13 bases left in between. CDR1 and CDR2 from the germline V gene are MNHEY and SMNVEV (reference sequence). The chain's CDR3 is CASGVVGNQPQHF. In DNA, the CDR3 is TGTGCCTCGGGGGTTGTTGGCAATCAGCCCCAGCATTTT.

The chain uses TRBV9 and TRBJ2-3; TRBD1 might be the D (6 bases). The CDR3 has 17 amino acids. The germline V and J ends were trimmed by 3 bases and 2 bases, with 19 bases remaining between them. The germline gives CDR1 SGDLS, CDR2 YYNGEE. CDR3 protein: CASSEPRQEGSTDTQYF. The CDR3 bases are TGTGCCAGCAGCGAGCCAAGACAGGAAGGTTCCACAGATACGCAGTATTTT.

The rearrangement uses TRBV9 and TRBJ2-2; D perhaps matches TRBD2 (5 bases). This CDR3 has 18 amino acids. The V gene lost 3 bases and the J gene lost 3 bases, with 21 bases spanning the gap. CDR1 is SGDLS and CDR2 is YYNGEE in the germline V gene. CDR3 region: CASSGYLSRGLYTGELFF. The CDR3 nucleotides read TGTGCCAGCAGCGGATACCTAAGTCGGGGTCTGTACACCGGGGAGCTGTTTTTT.

The chain carries TRBV5-6 and TRBJ2-1; 7 bases are shared with TRBD2. The germline CDR1 and CDR2 sequences are SGHDT and YYEEEE. There are 13 residues in the CDR3. V shed 7 bases, J shed 9 bases, and the junction held 10 bases outside the gene matches. CDR3 loop: CASAPGTIFEQFF. As DNA, the CDR3 is TGTGCCAGCGCTCCCGGGACTATCTTTGAGCAGTTCTTC. The whole variable domain, remainder taken from reference TRBV5-6 and TRBJ2-1, is DAGVTQSPTHLIKTRGQQVTLRCSPKSGHDTVSWYQQALGQGPQFIFQYYEEEERQRGNFPDRFSGHQFPNYSSELNVNALLLGDSALYLCASAPGTIFEQFFGPGTRLTVL.

The chain links TRBV4-3 to TRBJ2-5, with a tentative D call TRBD1 (7 bases). The CDR3 covers 17 residues. Per the germline V gene, CDR1 is LGHNA and CDR2 is YSLEER. V lost 4 bases and J 4 bases, leaving 22 bases between the germline ends. The CDR3 protein is CASSPRGAVIGPETQYF. The CDR3 DNA is TGCGCCAGCAGCCCCAGGGGGGCTGTGATAGGCCCAGAGACCCAGTACTTC.

This chain connects TRBV29-1 to TRBJ1-2; a possible D gene is TRBD1 (5 bases). Germline CDR1 SQVTM, CDR2 ANQGSEA. V was cut by 2 bases and J by 4 bases, with 14 bases left in between. The CDR3 is made up of 14 amino acids. CDR3: CSVEPQGPSYGYTF. The CDR3 DNA sequence: TGCAGCGTTGAACCCCAGGGTCCCAGCTATGGCTACACCTTC.

V gene TRBV5-4 combines with J gene TRBJ1-1, with D unclear. CDR3 length: 12 amino acids. Per germline, CDR1 SGHNT and CDR2 YYREEE (reference sequence). V dropped 3 bases and J dropped 1 base, with 4 bases sitting between them. The CDR3, as DNA: TGTGCCAGCAGCTCCGGGAACACTGAAGCTTTCTTT. Protein product: CASSSGNTEAFF. The entire variable domain, with the rest obtained from reference TRBV5-4 and TRBJ1-1, is as follows: ETGVTQSPTHLIKTRGQQVTLRCSSQSGHNTVSWYQQALGQGPQFIFQYYREEENGRGNFPPRFSGLQFPNYSSELNVNALELDDSALYLCASSSGNTEAFFGQGTRLTVV.